Presented here are 14 T cell receptor beta chains from one specimen sequenced in a study of blood T cell repertoires in COVID-19. Some clones are missing from TCRdb's copy, which holds only in-frame ones; the method was immunoSEQ multiplex PCR. The data contain 100,000 to 150,000 clones, around four fifths of them singletons. The sample comprised peripheral blood. These receptor sequences come from a man aged 55 to 70 with acute or convalescent COVID-19.

The chain joins TRBV5-1 to TRBJ2-5, with D perhaps matching TRBD2 (5 bases). The V end lost 1 base, the J end lost 4 bases, and 8 bases lay between the germline ends. Germline V lookup: CDR1 SGHRS, CDR2 YFSETQ. The CDR3 spans 13 residues. The CDR3 here is CASSLSSGETQYF. CDR3 sequence (DNA): TGCGCCAGCAGCTTGTCGAGCGGAGAGACCCAGTACTTC.

The chain joins TRBV18 to TRBJ1-2; 9 nucleotides match TRBD1. Germline assignment: CDR1 KGHSH and CDR2 LQKENI. This CDR3 has 15 amino acids. Losses at the gene ends were 5 bases for V and 6 bases for J; bases not matched to a gene: 10. CDR3 in amino acids: CASSTGQGSLNGYTF. The CDR3 DNA reads as TGTGCCAGCTCAACAGGACAGGGGTCCCTTAATGGCTACACCTTC.

The chain employs TRBV6-5 and TRBJ2-1; 9 bases match TRBD1. After removal of 5 bases from V and 1 base from J, the junction contained 3 bases not matched to a gene. Per the germline V gene, CDR1 is MNHEY and CDR2 is SVGAGI. CDR3 length: 15 amino acids. This chain's CDR3 is CASSQQGASYNEQFF. The CDR3 DNA sequence: TGTGCCAGCAGTCAACAGGGGGCTTCCTACAATGAGCAGTTCTTC.

The chain uses TRBV7-6 and TRBJ2-3, with a possible D match to TRBD1 (5 bases). Germline CDR1 is SGHVS and CDR2 is FNYEAQ. Trimming took off 2 bases at V and 0 bases at J, with 6 bases between the two ends. The CDR3 contains 14 residues. CDR3 residues: CASSLQGSTDTQYF. The CDR3 bases are TGTGCCAGCAGCTTACAGGGTAGCACAGATACGCAGTATTTT. Drawing the rest from reference TRBV7-6 and TRBJ2-3, the complete variable domain is GAGVSQSPRYKVTKRGQDVALRCDPISGHVSLYWYRQALGQGPEFLTYFNYEAQQDKSGLPNDRFSAERPEGSISTLTIQRTEQRDSAMYRCASSLQGSTDTQYFGPGTRLTVL.

The V and J genes are TRBV11-2 and TRBJ2-7, with a tentative D call TRBD2 (6 bases). The CDR3 runs 11 residues. V lost 8 bases and J lost 3, with 8 bases in between. The germline CDR1 and CDR2 sequences are SGHAT and FQNNGV. The CDR3 is CASGEVYEQYF. The CDR3 DNA is TGTGCCAGCGGGGAGGTCTACGAGCAGTACTTC. Drawing the rest from reference TRBV11-2 and TRBJ2-7, the complete variable domain is EAGVAQSPRYKIIEKRQSVAFWCNPISGHATLYWYQQILGQGPKLLIQFQNNGVVDDSQLPKDRFSAERLKGVDSTLKIQPAKLEDSAVYLCASGEVYEQYFGPGTRLTVT.

This chain links TRBV10-2 with TRBJ1-4; D unclear. V was clipped by 0 bases and J by 7 bases, with 12 bases between them. CDR3 length equals 15 residues. The germline gives CDR1 WSHSY, CDR2 SAAADI. CDR3 sequence: CASSESRSRGEKLFF. The CDR3, as DNA: TGCGCCAGCAGTGAGTCAAGGTCCCGGGGTGAAAAACTGTTTTTT.

There are many counts of this clone. This chain uses TRBV16 with TRBJ2-5; 12 bases line up with TRBD2. The CDR3 totals 19 residues. Germline CDR1 KGHSY, CDR2 FQNENV. After removal of 0 bases from V and 1 base from J, the junction contained 9 bases not matched to a gene. The CDR3 spells CASSQSRMGLAGLQETQYF. The CDR3 DNA reads as TGTGCCAGCAGCCAATCGAGGATGGGACTAGCGGGCCTCCAAGAGACCCAGTACTTC.

CDR3 loop: CSVVTGGVNEKLFF. CDR3 bases: TGCAGCGTGGTAACAGGGGGGGTCAATGAAAAACTGTTTTTT. The V and J genes are TRBV29-1 and TRBJ1-4; 8 bases agree with TRBD1. The junction had 8 bases not matched to a gene; V was cut back by 6 bases and J by 5 bases. The CDR3 extends over 14 amino acids. Per germline, CDR1 SQVTM and CDR2 ANQGSEA.

This chain uses TRBV5-1 with TRBJ1-5; 9 bases line up with TRBD1. CDR3 length equals 16 residues. CDR1 is SGHRS, CDR2 YFSETQ, per germline. With V trimmed by 0 bases and J by 4 bases, 5 bases remained unmatched. CDR3: CASSLDPGQGNQPQHF. For the CDR3, the DNA is TGCGCCAGCAGCTTGGACCCGGGACAGGGTAATCAGCCCCAGCATTTT.

This chain connects TRBV2 to TRBJ2-1; TRBD2 agrees at 8 bases. The CDR3 spans 16 residues. Per the germline V gene, CDR1 is SNHLY and CDR2 is FYNNEI. V shed 7 bases, J shed 7 bases, and the junction held 15 bases outside the gene matches. CDR3 sequence: CASKRAAGVTENEQFF. For the CDR3, the DNA is TGTGCCAGCAAGCGGGCAGCGGGAGTAACGGAAAATGAGCAGTTCTTC.

The rearrangement joins TRBV19 to TRBJ2-3; D remains ambiguous. Germline loops: CDR1 LNHDA, CDR2 SQIVND (reference sequence). This CDR3 is 12 amino acids long. V lost 3 bases and J 8 bases, leaving 9 bases between the germline ends. CDR3 bases: TGTGCCAGTAGTATCGAAGCGCGTACGCAGTATTTT. Its translation: CASSIEARTQYF.

The chain has TRBV5-1 and TRBJ2-7, with a possible D match to TRBD1 (6 bases). V was trimmed by 2 bases and J by 6 bases, leaving 18 bases between them. This CDR3 spans 15 amino acids. Germline V gene sequence: CDR1 SGHRS, CDR2 YFSETQ. Here the CDR3 DNA reads TGCGCCAGCAGCTTTCACAGGGTCGACGAGGGCGAGCAGTACTTC. It yields the protein CASSFHRVDEGEQYF.

The genes are TRBV5-8 and TRBJ2-1; 10 nucleotides align to TRBD2. This CDR3 has 19 residues. Germline V gene data show CDR1 as SGHTS and CDR2 as YDEGEE. V was clipped by 1 base and J by 0 bases; unmatched bases: 10. The CDR3 is CASSLTSGERYSSYNEQFF. In nucleotides, the CDR3 is TGTGCCAGCAGCTTGACTAGCGGGGAACGGTACAGCTCCTACAATGAGCAGTTCTTC.

The gene calls are TRBV30 and TRBJ1-3, with no clear D. CDR1 and CDR2 from the germline V gene are GTSNPN and SVGIG (reference sequence). Trimming pared 4 bases from V and 0 bases from J, leaving 7 bases between. The CDR3 sequence is 13 residues long. DNA of the CDR3: TGTGCCTGGAATATCTACTCTGGAAACACCATATATTTT. This codes for CAWNIYSGNTIYF.